The 19 T cell receptor beta chains given below trace back to one sample, sequenced in a study of blood T cells in healthy people across ages. A sample-barcoded 5' primer and a J-beta primer mix were used in a second PCR of roughly 7 to 11 cycles. Via MiXCR, TCRdb re-called the 5' RACE reads, giving one row per CDR3 protein. The sample gives around 1,500,000 distinct CDR3 sequences, 42% of which show up once; 7% to 9.5% is in the top ten. Sequenced input: blood. The receptors shown here come from a woman aged 18-30 years in good health.

V is TRBV20-1 and J is TRBJ1-2, with TRBD1 matching 7 bases. Trimming cost V 6 bases and J 5 bases; bases outside gene matches: 6. The CDR3 runs to 12 residues. Germline lookup yields CDR1 DFQATT and CDR2 SNEGSKA (reference sequence). In nucleotides, the CDR3 is TGCAGTGCAACAGGGGCCACATATGGCTACACCTTC. Its protein is CSATGATYGYTF.

The chain has TRBV5-1 and TRBJ1-1; D is perhaps TRBD1 (5 bases). This CDR3 spans 13 amino acids. Trimming removed 1 base from V and 7 bases from J, with 11 bases in between. The germline gives CDR1 SGHRS, CDR2 YFSETQ. CDR3 in amino acids: CASSLRDGGEAFF. The CDR3 nucleotides are TGCGCCAGCAGCTTGAGGGACGGAGGTGAAGCTTTCTTT.

A few counts support this clonotype. The rearrangement links TRBV9 to TRBJ2-7, with no clear D. V lost 0 bases and J 0 bases, leaving 10 bases between the germline ends. Germline CDR1 reads SGDLS; CDR2 reads YYNGEE. The CDR3 loop spans 15 amino acids. The CDR3 DNA reads TGTGCCAGCAGCGTAGATTGGACCAGCTCCTACGAGCAGTACTTC. Translated: CASSVDWTSSYEQYF.

The chain links TRBV6-5 to TRBJ2-1; 7 positions agree with TRBD1. The CDR3 is 13 residues long. Trimming at V came to 6 bases and at J to 8 bases, leaving 7 bases not matched to a gene. Germline CDR1 and CDR2: MNHEY and SVGAGI. The CDR3 loop is CASSQDRPDEQFF. As DNA, the CDR3 is TGTGCCAGCAGCCAGGACAGGCCCGATGAGCAGTTCTTC.

V is TRBV20-1 and J is TRBJ1-2, with D perhaps TRBD1 (6 bases). The germline CDR1 and CDR2 sequences are DFQATT and SNEGSKA (reference sequence). CDR3 length: 13 residues. CDR3 coding DNA: TGCAGGCCGAACAGGGATTCTAACTATGGCTACACCTTC. This gives the protein CRPNRDSNYGYTF.

This clonotype was counted a few times. The chain links TRBV11-2 to TRBJ2-7; D uncertain. This CDR3 comprises 14 residues. Per germline, CDR1 SGHAT and CDR2 FQNNGV. Deletions cut 0 bases from V and 2 bases from J, with 8 bases between. The chain's CDR3 is CASSLDGSPYEQYF. CDR3 sequence (DNA): TGTGCCAGCAGCTTAGACGGTTCTCCCTACGAGCAGTACTTC.

This clonotype was seen repeatedly, ten times or more. The genes are TRBV28 and TRBJ2-1; D might be TRBD1 (6 bases). This CDR3 has 16 amino acids. CDR1 and CDR2 from the germline V gene are MDHEN and SYDVKM. V shed 6 bases and J shed 3 bases, with 18 bases lying between them. The CDR3 DNA follows: TGTGCCAGCAGCAATAGCCGTGGGACATTCTACAATGAGCAGTTCTTC. It specifies CASSNSRGTFYNEQFF.

There are a few counts of this clonotype. V usage is TRBV9 and J usage is TRBJ2-7, with D maybe TRBD2 (6 bases). Deletions cut 0 bases from V and 6 bases from J, with 19 bases between. There are 16 residues in the CDR3. Germline lookup yields CDR1 SGDLS and CDR2 YYNGEE. CDR3 in amino acids: CASSVVGLASVGEQYF. CDR3 coding DNA: TGTGCCAGCAGCGTAGTTGGGTTAGCTAGCGTGGGCGAGCAGTACTTC.

The chain joins TRBV6-5 to TRBJ1-2; D remains unclear. V was clipped by 7 bases and J by 4 bases, with 22 bases between them. CDR3 length: 16 residues. Germline CDR1 MNHEY, CDR2 SVGAGI. The CDR3 spells CASTDTYTADPYGYTF. The DNA of the CDR3 is TGTGCCAGCACCGATACTTACACTGCTGACCCCTATGGCTACACCTTC.

This clonotype was seen more than once but under ten times. The CDR3 sequence is CASRTDLNTEAFF. CDR3 sequence (DNA): TGCGCCAGCCGGACGGATCTGAACACTGAAGCTTTCTTT. This chain joins TRBV5-1 and TRBJ1-1; D unclear. There are 13 residues in the CDR3. V gave up 7 bases and J gave up 0 bases, with 10 bases separating them. The germline gives CDR1 SGHRS, CDR2 YFSETQ.

The chain couples TRBV27 to TRBJ2-1; 8 nucleotides agree with TRBD2. Losses at the gene ends were 8 bases for V and 11 bases for J; bases not matched to a gene: 17. The V gene's germline CDR1 is MNHEY and CDR2 SMNVEV (reference sequence). The CDR3 is made up of 15 amino acids. CDR3 region: CASLGAAGLVLKQFF. As DNA, the CDR3 is TGTGCCAGCTTGGGGGCAGCGGGACTAGTTCTAAAGCAGTTCTTC.

This clonotype was recorded at least ten times. In DNA, the CDR3 is TGCAGTGCCGTACCCGGGGGCCATGGCTACACCTTC. Translated, it gives CSAVPGGHGYTF. V usage is TRBV20-1 and J usage is TRBJ1-2; weak D call: TRBD1 (6 bases). The CDR3 covers 12 residues. Germline CDR1 reads DFQATT; CDR2 reads SNEGSKA (reference sequence). V lost 6 bases to trimming and J lost 6 bases, with 14 bases between them.

This chain connects TRBV3-1 to TRBJ1-2; no clear D. V lost 0 bases to trimming and J lost 5 bases, with 10 bases between them. Germline CDR1 is LGHDT and CDR2 is YNNKEL (reference sequence). The CDR3 is 14 amino acids. CDR3 region: CASSQDLSGYGYTF. CDR3 DNA: TGTGCCAGCAGCCAAGATCTTTCCGGGTATGGCTACACCTTC. The entire variable domain, with the rest obtained from reference TRBV3-1 and TRBJ1-2, is as follows: DTAVSQTPKYLVTQMGNDKSIKCEQNLGHDTMYWYKQDSKKFLKIMFSYNNKELIINETVPNRFSPKSPDKAHLNLHINSLELGDSAVYFCASSQDLSGYGYTFGSGTRLTVV.

Only a few counts were recorded for this clonotype. The V and J genes are TRBV20-1 and TRBJ2-1; 11 nucleotides line up with TRBD2. The CDR3 runs to 15 residues. V shed 5 bases and J 4 bases; nucleotides not matched to a gene: 7. The germline V gene has CDR1 DFQATT and CDR2 SNEGSKA (reference sequence). The CDR3 sequence is CSAPFTSGGYNEQFF. The CDR3, as DNA: TGCAGTGCTCCCTTTACTAGCGGGGGTTACAATGAGCAGTTCTTC.

The chain carries TRBV27 and TRBJ2-3; 7 bases align to TRBD2. Trimming took 8 bases from V and 14 from J; bases not matched to a gene: 13. This CDR3 is 12 amino acids long. Germline-derived CDR1 and CDR2 are MNHEY and SMNVEV (reference sequence). CDR3 sequence reads: CASSPGSGPWYF. CDR3 bases: TGTGCCAGCTCCCCGGGTAGCGGGCCGTGGTATTTT.

This clonotype was observed a handful of times. This rearrangement joins TRBV6-5 to TRBJ2-1, with 7 bases that match TRBD1. The trim removed 0 bases at V and 7 bases at J, leaving 9 bases unmatched. Germline V gives CDR1 MNHEY, CDR2 SVGAGI. The CDR3 runs 16 residues. Here the CDR3 DNA reads TGTGCCAGCAGTTACTCCACCGGGACAGCGTATAATGAGCAGTTCTTC. Its translation is CASSYSTGTAYNEQFF.

This clonotype has a count of ten or more. The chain's CDR3 is CASSGDVTDTQYF. In nucleotides, the CDR3 is TGTGCCAGTTCGGGGGACGTCACAGATACGCAGTATTTT. The chain combines TRBV6-4 with TRBJ2-3; D might be TRBD2 (6 bases). This CDR3 is 13 amino acids long. V was clipped by 9 bases and J by 2 bases, with 12 bases between them. Germline V CDR1 and CDR2: MRHNA, SNTAGT.

The chain uses TRBV4-1 and TRBJ2-5, with D unresolved. The V end lost 0 bases, the J end lost 2 bases, and 10 bases lay between the germline ends. Germline V gene lookup returns CDR1 MGHRA and CDR2 YSYEKL. This CDR3 spans 15 amino acids. CDR3 residues: CASSQERARQETQYF. CDR3 bases: TGCGCCAGCAGCCAAGAACGGGCGCGACAAGAGACCCAGTACTTC.

This clonotype was seen a few times. The chain is built from TRBV29-1 and TRBJ1-1; no clear D gene. The CDR3 consists of 11 residues. Germline CDR1 is SQVTM and CDR2 is ANQGSEA. V lost 6 bases, J lost 6 bases, and 11 bases lay in between. The CDR3 nucleotides read TGCAGCGTGGGTGTATATCCTGAAGCTTTCTTT. Protein product: CSVGVYPEAFF.